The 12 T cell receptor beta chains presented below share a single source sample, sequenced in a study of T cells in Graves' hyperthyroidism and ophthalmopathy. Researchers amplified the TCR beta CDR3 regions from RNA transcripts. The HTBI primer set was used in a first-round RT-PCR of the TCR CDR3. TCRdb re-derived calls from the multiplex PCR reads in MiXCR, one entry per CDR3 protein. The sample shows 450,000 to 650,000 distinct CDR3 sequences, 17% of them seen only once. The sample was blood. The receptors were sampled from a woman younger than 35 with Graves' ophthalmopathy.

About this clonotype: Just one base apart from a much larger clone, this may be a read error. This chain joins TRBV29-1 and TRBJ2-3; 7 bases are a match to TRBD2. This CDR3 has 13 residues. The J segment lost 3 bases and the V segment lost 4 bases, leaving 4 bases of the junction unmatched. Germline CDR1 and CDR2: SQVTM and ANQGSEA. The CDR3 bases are TGCAGCGTTGGCGGGGGAATGACAGATACGCAGTATTTT. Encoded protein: CSVGGGMTDTQYF.

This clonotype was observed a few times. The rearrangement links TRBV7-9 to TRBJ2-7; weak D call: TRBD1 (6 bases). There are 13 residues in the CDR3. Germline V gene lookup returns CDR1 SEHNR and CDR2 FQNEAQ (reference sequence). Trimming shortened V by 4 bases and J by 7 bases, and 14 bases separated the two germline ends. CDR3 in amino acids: CASSSGQSREQYF. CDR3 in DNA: TGTGCCAGCAGCTCAGGACAGTCGAGGGAGCAGTACTTC.

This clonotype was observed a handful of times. In DNA, the CDR3 is TGCAGTGCTCCCTCTTGGGACAAGGGGAACTACGAGCAGTACTTC. As protein: CSAPSWDKGNYEQYF. V usage is TRBV20-1 and J usage is TRBJ2-7, with TRBD1 as a possible D gene (6 bases). Germline assignment: CDR1 DFQATT and CDR2 SNEGSKA (reference sequence). V was pared by 5 bases and J by 3 bases, with 20 bases between. This CDR3 contains 15 residues.

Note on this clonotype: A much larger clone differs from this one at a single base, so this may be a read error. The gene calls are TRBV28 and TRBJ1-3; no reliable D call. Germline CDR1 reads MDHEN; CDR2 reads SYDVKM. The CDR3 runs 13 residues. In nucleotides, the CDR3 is TGTGCCAGCAGTTTAGTCTCTGTAAACACCATATATTTT. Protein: CASSLVSVNTIYF.

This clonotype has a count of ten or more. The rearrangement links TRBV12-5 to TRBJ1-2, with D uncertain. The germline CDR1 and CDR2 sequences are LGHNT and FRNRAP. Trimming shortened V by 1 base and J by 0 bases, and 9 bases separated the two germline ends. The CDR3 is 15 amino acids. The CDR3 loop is CASGLGPLSNYGYTF. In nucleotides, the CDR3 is TGTGCTAGTGGTTTGGGCCCTTTGTCTAACTATGGCTACACCTTC. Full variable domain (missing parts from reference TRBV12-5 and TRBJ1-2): DARVTQTPRHKVTEMGQEVTMRCQPILGHNTVFWYRQTMMQGLELLAYFRNRAPLDDSGMPKDRFSAEMPDATLATLKIQPSEPRDSAVYFCASGLGPLSNYGYTFGSGTRLTVV.

The CDR3 loop reads CASSYHPGLSNQPQHF. The CDR3 DNA reads TGTGCCAGCAGTTACCATCCGGGACTTTCCAATCAGCCCCAGCATTTT. V gene TRBV6-5 combines with J gene TRBJ1-5, with D perhaps TRBD1 (5 bases). Germline V gives CDR1 MNHEY, CDR2 SVGAGI. The CDR3 has 16 residues. Between the trimmed V and J ends, which lost 2 bases and 3 bases, there was a span of 14 bases.

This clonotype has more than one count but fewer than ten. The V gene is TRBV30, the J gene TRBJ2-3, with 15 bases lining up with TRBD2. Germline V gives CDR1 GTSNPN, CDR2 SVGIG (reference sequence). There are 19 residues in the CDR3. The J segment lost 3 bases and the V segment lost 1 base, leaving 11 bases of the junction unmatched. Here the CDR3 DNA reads TGTGCCTGGAGTGATCAGGGACTAGCGGGGGGTAAAGGAACAGATACGCAGTATTTT. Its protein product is CAWSDQGLAGGKGTDTQYF.

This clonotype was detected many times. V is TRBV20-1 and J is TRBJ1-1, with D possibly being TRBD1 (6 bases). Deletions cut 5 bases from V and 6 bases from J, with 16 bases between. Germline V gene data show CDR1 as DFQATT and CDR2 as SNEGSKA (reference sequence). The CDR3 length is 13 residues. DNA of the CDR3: TGCAGTGCTTTTACAGGGTCAGGCGCTGAAGCTTTCTTT. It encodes CSAFTGSGAEAFF.

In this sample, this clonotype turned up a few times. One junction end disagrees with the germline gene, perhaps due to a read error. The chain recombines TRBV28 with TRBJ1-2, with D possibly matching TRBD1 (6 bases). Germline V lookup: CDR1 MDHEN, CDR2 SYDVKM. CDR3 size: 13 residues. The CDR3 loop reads CASGFPQGGGYTF. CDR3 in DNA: TGTGCCAGCGGTTTCCCACAGGGAGGCGGCTACACCTTC.

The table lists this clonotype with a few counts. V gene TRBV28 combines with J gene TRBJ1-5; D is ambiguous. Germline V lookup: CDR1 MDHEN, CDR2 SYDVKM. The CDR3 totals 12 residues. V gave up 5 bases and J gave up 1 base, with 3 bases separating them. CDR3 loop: CASSESNQPQHF. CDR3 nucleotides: TGTGCCAGCAGTGAAAGCAATCAGCCCCAGCATTTT.

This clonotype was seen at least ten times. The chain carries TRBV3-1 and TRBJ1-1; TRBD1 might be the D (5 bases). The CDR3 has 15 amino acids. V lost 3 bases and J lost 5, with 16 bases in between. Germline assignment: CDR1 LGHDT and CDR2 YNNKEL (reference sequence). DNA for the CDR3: TGTGCCAGCAGCCAGCCCTTCACAGGAGGAACTGAAGCTTTCTTT. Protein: CASSQPFTGGTEAFF.

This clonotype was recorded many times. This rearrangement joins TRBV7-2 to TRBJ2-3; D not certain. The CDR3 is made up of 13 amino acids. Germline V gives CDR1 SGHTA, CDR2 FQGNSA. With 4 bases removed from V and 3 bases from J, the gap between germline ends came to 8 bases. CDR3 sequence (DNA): TGTGCCAGCAGCTCCCCACAGACAGATACGCAGTATTTT. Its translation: CASSSPQTDTQYF. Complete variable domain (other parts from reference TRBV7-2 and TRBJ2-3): GAGVSQSPSNKVTEKGKDVELRCDPISGHTALYWYRQSLGQGLEFLIYFQGNSAPDKSGLPSDRFSAERTGGSVSTLTIQRTQQEDSAVYLCASSSPQTDTQYFGPGTRLTVL.